A single sample is the source of the 14 T cell receptor beta chains below, sequenced in a study of long-term antiretroviral therapy in people with HIV (dated by TCRdb to the early 2020s). Sequencing of the TRB variable region was done with the immunoSEQ hsTCRB v3.0 assay at survey level resolution. TCRdb's version of the immuneACCESS table is confined to in-frame rearrangements and falls short of the full clone set. An unresolved V gene accounts for under half of the shortfall where checked; the remainder is of unknown origin. This sample is represented by around 28,000 clones; roughly 90% of them were singletons. The ten largest clones add up to 3% to 4.5% of the sample. The source was unsorted PBMCs, collected 1.8 years after starting antiretroviral therapy. The receptors were gathered from a woman aged 18-29 years with HIV.

The CDR3 nucleotides read TGTGCCAGCAGCCCGGGGACCGTCCAAGAGACCCAGTACTTC. It specifies CASSPGTVQETQYF. The chain employs TRBV5-4 and TRBJ2-5; D tentatively reads TRBD1 or TRBD2 (5 bases each). The CDR3 runs 14 residues. V was trimmed by 4 bases and J by 1 base, leaving 11 bases between them. The V gene's germline CDR1 is SGHNT and CDR2 YYREEE (reference sequence).

The rearrangement joins TRBV11-2 to TRBJ1-1; D remains ambiguous. Germline V gene data show CDR1 as SGHAT and CDR2 as FQNNGV. The ends were cut back, 6 bases at V and 1 base at J, with 6 bases in the middle. CDR3 size: 12 residues. The CDR3 is CASSQGNTEAFF. In DNA, the CDR3 is TGTGCCAGCAGTCAAGGGAACACTGAAGCTTTCTTT. The full variable domain, its missing parts supplied by reference TRBV11-2 and TRBJ1-1, is EAGVAQSPRYKIIEKRQSVAFWCNPISGHATLYWYQQILGQGPKLLIQFQNNGVVDDSQLPKDRFSAERLKGVDSTLKIQPAKLEDSAVYLCASSQGNTEAFFGQGTRLTVV.

The chain combines TRBV28 with TRBJ1-2, with TRBD1 identical over 8 bases. CDR3 length: 14 residues. With V trimmed by 3 bases and J by 3 bases, 3 bases remained unmatched. CDR1 is MDHEN and CDR2 is SYDVKM in the germline V gene. CDR3 DNA: TGTGCCAGCAGTTTCGACAGGGGAGACTATGGCTACACCTTC. Translated, it gives CASSFDRGDYGYTF.

This clone was counted between two and nine times. This chain uses TRBV4-3 with TRBJ1-1; 8 nucleotides line up with TRBD1. The CDR3 sequence is 15 residues long. V gave up 0 bases and J gave up 7 bases; unmatched junction bases: 7. CDR1 is LGHNA, CDR2 YSLEER, per germline. Here the CDR3 reads CASSQEATGAFEAFF. CDR3 sequence (DNA): TGCGCCAGCAGCCAAGAAGCGACAGGGGCATTTGAAGCTTTCTTT.

The gene calls are TRBV23-1 and TRBJ1-2; perhaps TRBD1 as D (5 bases). TRBV23-1 is labeled an ORF, and its function is uncertain. This CDR3 has 14 amino acids. Trimming took off 3 bases at V and 6 bases at J, with 14 bases between the two ends. The DNA for the CDR3 is TGCGCCAGCAGTCATGTAGGGGAAGCAGATGGCTACACCTTC. Protein sequence: CASSHVGEADGYTF.

The chain recombines TRBV5-6 with TRBJ2-7; perhaps TRBD1 as D (6 bases). Trimming stripped 5 bases from V and 3 bases from J, with 15 bases between. Per the germline V gene, CDR1 is SGHDT and CDR2 is YYEEEE. The CDR3 runs to 14 residues. The CDR3 reads CASRGRGKGYEQYF. The CDR3 DNA reads as TGTGCCAGCAGGGGAAGGGGGAAGGGCTACGAGCAGTACTTC.

The CDR3 spells CASSYRLPDTGELFF. CDR3 bases: TGTGCCAGCAGTTACAGGCTCCCGGACACCGGGGAGCTGTTTTTT. The J gene is TRBJ2-2, the V gene TRBV6-6; D call uncertain. The CDR3 has 15 residues. Germline V gene sequence: CDR1 MNHNY, CDR2 SVGAGI (reference sequence). With 2 bases removed from V and 3 bases from J, the gap between germline ends came to 10 bases.

V gene TRBV27 combines with J gene TRBJ2-2, with D unclear. Per germline, CDR1 MNHEY and CDR2 SMNVEV (reference sequence). CDR3 length equals 14 residues. Trimming pared 0 bases from V and 5 bases from J, leaving 7 bases between. The CDR3 DNA is TGTGCCAGCAGTTTATCTTGGGGAACCGGGGAGCTGTTTTTT. Its translation is CASSLSWGTGELFF.

Points on this clone: Other DNA sequences within the sample encode an identical CDR3. The chain has TRBV9 and TRBJ2-5; D is undetermined. V was trimmed by 0 bases and J by 4 bases, leaving 10 bases between them. Looked up from germline, CDR1 is SGDLS and CDR2 is YYNGEE. This CDR3 is 14 amino acids long. CDR3 coding DNA: TGTGCCAGCAGCGTAGGAGGATCCGGAGAGACCCAGTACTTC. Amino acids: CASSVGGSGETQYF.

The chain recombines TRBV7-9 with TRBJ2-1, with TRBD2 matching over 8 bases. This CDR3 is built from 16 residues. Per the germline V gene, CDR1 is SEHNR and CDR2 is FQNEAQ (reference sequence). Trimming cost V 0 bases and J 5 bases; bases outside gene matches: 6. CDR3 nucleotides: TGTGCCAGCAGCTTAGCGACTAGCGCCCGGAACAATGAGCAGTTCTTC. Its protein is CASSLATSARNNEQFF.

This rearrangement joins TRBV6-5 to TRBJ2-5, with D perhaps matching TRBD1 or TRBD2 (5 bases each). The CDR3 spans 14 residues. CDR1 is MNHEY and CDR2 is SVGAGI in the germline V gene. Trimming took off 0 bases at V and 4 bases at J, with 9 bases between the two ends. The CDR3 coding sequence is TGTGCCAGCAGTTACTCGTCAGGGAGAGAGACCCAGTACTTC. Encoded protein: CASSYSSGRETQYF.

The rearrangement uses TRBV7-9 and TRBJ2-1; D possibly corresponds to TRBD2 (7 bases). Germline V CDR1 and CDR2: SEHNR, FQNEAQ (reference sequence). Trimming cost V 5 bases and J 13 bases, with 27 bases left between them. The CDR3 length is 16 residues. CDR3 residues: CASSPWGGARDPSQFF. The CDR3 DNA is TGTGCCAGCAGCCCCTGGGGGGGGGCCCGGGACCCCTCCCAGTTCTTC. Drawing the rest from reference TRBV7-9 and TRBJ2-1, the complete variable domain is DTGVSQNPRHKITKRGQNVTFRCDPISEHNRLYWYRQTLGQGPEFLTYFQNEAQLEKSRLLSDRFSAERPKGSFSTLEIQRTEQGDSAMYLCASSPWGGARDPSQFFGPGTRLTVL.

The chain carries TRBV10-1 and TRBJ2-3; either TRBD1 or TRBD2 may fit D (5 bases each). Germline loops: CDR1 WNHNN, CDR2 SYGVQD (reference sequence). This CDR3 is built from 18 residues. With 5 bases removed from V and 1 base from J, the gap between germline ends came to 22 bases. The DNA of the CDR3 is TGCGCCAGCAGTCCGGGACCTAGTTCGTGGGTTGGCACAGATACGCAGTATTTT. Encoded protein: CASSPGPSSWVGTDTQYF.

This sequence joins TRBV27 and TRBJ2-7; TRBD2 might be the D (6 bases). With 3 bases removed from V and 7 bases from J, the gap between germline ends came to 16 bases. The CDR3 has 14 amino acids. Germline CDR1 is MNHEY and CDR2 is SMNVEV (reference sequence). CDR3 residues: CASSFGLGGREQYF. The CDR3 nucleotides are TGTGCCAGCAGTTTTGGTCTCGGGGGTAGGGAGCAGTACTTC.